The present TCR beta chain was sequenced within a study of identical twins. Findings and caveats of the study: Cord blood beta clonotypes present at high abundance carried fewer insertions; no such pattern appeared in memory repertoires. There was an excess of low generation probability in the out-of-frame alpha sequences that twins shared.

Concerning this clonotype: Its antigen is unidentified. At one end the junction does not follow the germline gene, possibly because of a read error.

The germline gives CDR1 SGHAT, CDR2 FQDESV (reference sequence). The CDR3 consists of 19 residues. Unique molecular identifiers were in the cDNA, with template-switch universal primer binding. TCRdb reprocessed the 5' RACE reads with MiXCR, giving one entry per CDR3 protein. The sample has approximately 670,000 distinct CDR3 sequences, 6.1% seen once; the top ten hold approximately 1.6%. This chain links TRBV11-1 with TRBJ2-2; weak D call: TRBD2 (9 bases). This sequence originates from a man aged 18 to 30 in good health. Sequencing input: naive T cells sorted from blood. The CDR3 DNA reads TGTGCCAGCAGCCTAGCGGGGCTAAAGGACAGGGCGAACACCGGGGAGCTGTTTTTT. It translates to CASSLAGLKDRANTGELFF.